The clone carrying this TCR beta chain turned up a few times. Its antigen is unknown. Hyperthyroidism was newly diagnosed in patients aged 18 to 65 (duration under 2 months). The data belong to a study of T cells in Graves' hyperthyroidism and ophthalmopathy. The CDR3 is 16 residues long. Germline CDR1 reads SEHNR; CDR2 reads FQNEAQ (reference sequence). V shed 5 bases and J shed 6 bases, with 17 bases lying between them. Amplification yielded TCR beta CDR3 regions, with RNA transcripts as the source. RT-PCR in the first round (using the HTBI primer set) targeted the TCR CDR3. A single record per CDR3 protein comes from TCRdb applying MiXCR to the multiplex PCR reads. The sample records hundreds of thousands of distinct CDR3 sequences, 35% to 55% being singletons. Findings of the study overall: Blood shared most expanded thyroid clonotypes above 0.001. For ophthalmopathy, model prediction preceded onset by a median approximately 6 months. Ophthalmopathy cases were set apart from stable hyperthyroidism by a 13 V-J model.

The rearrangement uses TRBV7-9 and TRBJ1-6; perhaps TRBD1 as D (5 bases). Sequencing was performed on peripheral blood or thyroid tissue (not recorded which). This clonotype was sampled from a woman aged 18-29 years with Graves' hyperthyroidism. In nucleotides, the CDR3 is TGTGCCAGCAGCCAAGATAGGGGACGGAGTAATTCACCCCTCCACTTT. As protein: CASSQDRGRSNSPLHF.